The 14 T cell receptor beta chains given below trace back to one sample, sequenced in a study of shared clonotypes between healthy human individuals. This table comes from immunoSEQ multiplex PCR, and its TCRdb copy is limited to in-frame clones, with some not included. There are over 2 million clones in the sample; roughly 96% occur only once, and 0.13% lies in the top ten. Sequencing was carried out using naive CD4+ T cells sorted from blood. Subset indicated: CD45RA+ positively selected. These TCRs come from a man aged 18 to 30 in good health.

The rearrangement uses TRBV27 and TRBJ2-7, with 15 nucleotides matching TRBD2. V lost 10 bases to trimming and J lost 7 bases; unmatched junction nucleotides: 23. This CDR3 spans 19 amino acids. Germline V gives CDR1 MNHEY, CDR2 SMNVEV (reference sequence). CDR3 sequence: CATAAPGLAGGRGVWEQYF. The CDR3 nucleotides read TGTGCCACCGCCGCCCCCGGACTAGCGGGGGGGCGGGGTGTGTGGGAGCAGTACTTC.

Of note for this clone: In the same sample, other DNA sequences code for this CDR3. The CDR3 bases are TGTGCCAGCAGTTATAGGACAGGGGTATACGAGCAGTACTTC. Translating it yields CASSYRTGVYEQYF. The chain combines TRBV6-5 with TRBJ2-7, with 9 bases fitting TRBD1. There are 14 residues in the CDR3. The V and J ends lost 3 bases and 4 bases, in that order; junction bases with no gene match: 4. The germline gives CDR1 MNHEY, CDR2 SVGAGI.

The chain uses TRBV5-6 and TRBJ2-3; D may match TRBD1 or TRBD2 (6 bases each). Germline assignment: CDR1 SGHDT and CDR2 YYEEEE. The CDR3 spans 16 residues. Trimming removed 1 base at V and 2 bases at J, with 14 bases between. CDR3 coding DNA: TGTGCCAGCAGCTTGCCTCGGCGGGACAACACAGATACGCAGTATTTT. Protein product: CASSLPRRDNTDTQYF.

V and J are TRBV6-5 and TRBJ1-2; no clear D. The CDR3 length is 15 residues. From germline, CDR1 is MNHEY and CDR2 SVGAGI. V lost 7 bases and J 7 bases, leaving 22 bases between the germline ends. The CDR3 bases are TGTGCCAGCACCGCGGACCGGACTTCTCCGACTGGCTACACCTTC. Amino acids: CASTADRTSPTGYTF.

The gene calls are TRBV7-9 and TRBJ1-2, with a tentative D call TRBD1 (6 bases). V lost 5 bases and J lost 6, with 22 bases in between. Germline V gene data show CDR1 as SEHNR and CDR2 as FQNEAQ (reference sequence). The CDR3 has 16 residues. The CDR3 is CASSTRFARAGDGYTF. DNA for the CDR3: TGTGCCAGCAGCACAAGATTTGCTCGGGCAGGGGATGGCTACACCTTC.

This sequence joins TRBV25-1 and TRBJ1-1; weak D call: TRBD1 (5 bases). The germline V and J ends were trimmed by 11 bases and 3 bases, with 16 bases remaining between them. The CDR3 consists of 13 residues. Germline loops: CDR1 MGHDK, CDR2 SYGVNS. The DNA of the CDR3 is TGTGCCGTCGCGGAGGGCAGGGACACTGAAGCTTTCTTT. It yields the protein CAVAEGRDTEAFF.

The J gene is TRBJ1-2, the V gene TRBV10-3, with 12 bases that match TRBD1. V was clipped by 3 bases and J by 8 bases; unmatched bases: 7. The CDR3 spans 15 residues. Germline lookup yields CDR1 ENHRY and CDR2 SYGVKD. The CDR3 spells CAISEPGQGAGGYTF. CDR3 coding DNA: TGTGCCATCAGTGAACCGGGACAGGGGGCGGGAGGCTACACCTTC.

In this sample, this clone turned up once. Its ends do not fully match the called genes, so a read error is possible. V is TRBV7-7 and J is TRBJ2-7; no reliable D call. The CDR3 length is 16 residues. The germline gives CDR1 SSHAT, CDR2 FNYEAQ (reference sequence). This chain's CDR3 is CASSPNLMTGSYEQYF. The CDR3 nucleotides are TGTGCTAGCAGCCCCAATCTAATGACGGGCTCCTACGAGCAGTACTTC. The full variable domain, completed using reference TRBV7-7 and TRBJ2-7, is GAGVSQSPRYKVTKRGQDVTLRCDPISSHATLYWYQQALGQGPEFLTYFNYEAQPDKSGLPSDRFSAERPEGSISTLTIQRTEQRDSAMYRCASSPNLMTGSYEQYFGPGTRLTVT.

A note on this clone: Germline is not matched at one junction end, which may reflect a read error. Other DNA sequences in this sample translate to the same CDR3. The CDR3 DNA reads TGTGCCAGCAGCGAAGGAGGGGGCTACACCTTC. Encoded protein: CASSEGGGYTF. The J gene is TRBJ1-2, the V gene TRBV6-1; D uncertain. This CDR3 has 11 residues. The germline V gene encodes CDR1 MNHNS and CDR2 SASEGT.

In DNA, the CDR3 is TGTGCCAGCAGTGAAGCCGCGGCGGGACAGGGGCTCTCCCACTTT. It translates to CASSEAAAGQGLSHF. The rearrangement uses TRBV2 and TRBJ1-6, with 10 bases aligning to TRBD1. CDR3 size: 15 residues. CDR1 is SNHLY and CDR2 is FYNNEI in the germline V gene. V shed 0 bases, J shed 18 bases, and the junction held 11 bases outside the gene matches.

This chain connects TRBV5-1 to TRBJ1-2; D remains unclear. Per the germline V gene, CDR1 is SGHRS and CDR2 is YFSETQ. This CDR3 spans 15 amino acids. V was shortened by 5 bases and J by 2 bases, with 16 bases between the two germline ends. The CDR3 sequence: CASSFGRPENYGYTF. In DNA form, the CDR3 reads TGCGCCAGCAGTTTTGGACGGCCGGAGAACTATGGCTACACCTTC.

The rearrangement joins TRBV5-1 to TRBJ1-2, with unresolved D. The CDR3 runs to 14 residues. V was pared by 4 bases and J by 6 bases, with 16 bases between. CDR1 and CDR2 (germline): SGHRS, YFSETQ. The CDR3 bases are TGCGCCAGCAGCCTAGGGAGTTGGACCGATGGCTACACCTTC. Encoded protein: CASSLGSWTDGYTF.

The chain recombines TRBV29-1 with TRBJ1-6, with D uncertain. CDR3 size: 13 residues. CDR1 is SQVTM and CDR2 is ANQGSEA in the germline V gene. Trimming took 6 bases from V and 9 from J, leaving 15 bases between them. The CDR3 sequence: CSVKVNVGSPLHF. The CDR3 region has the DNA TGCAGCGTGAAGGTGAATGTGGGTTCACCCCTCCACTTT.

The rearrangement joins TRBV10-2 to TRBJ2-3; D gene uncertain. The ends were cut back, 3 bases at V and 0 bases at J, with 7 bases in the middle. The CDR3 spans 14 residues. Germline V lookup: CDR1 WSHSY, CDR2 SAAADI. The CDR3 is CASSEDTSTDTQYF. In DNA form, the CDR3 reads TGCGCCAGCAGTGAAGACACAAGCACAGATACGCAGTATTTT.